This entry lists 24 T cell receptor beta chains sequenced from one sample in a study of blood T cells in healthy people across ages. Next came a second PCR, run for about 7 to 11 cycles, which used a sample-barcoded 5' primer along with a J-beta primer mix. TCRdb passed the 5' RACE reads through MiXCR, listing each CDR3 protein once. The table records approximately 1.5 million distinct CDR3 sequences, 35% to 45% of them present only once. The sequenced sample was blood. The receptors stem from a woman between 18 and 29 years old in good health.

The chain employs TRBV20-1 and TRBJ1-1, with 11 positions matching TRBD1. Germline CDR1 and CDR2: DFQATT and SNEGSKA (reference sequence). The V segment lost 4 bases and the J segment 0 bases; nucleotides outside the gene matches: 7. CDR3 length: 16 amino acids. The chain's CDR3 is CSAKPGTGGLNTEAFF. The CDR3 nucleotides read TGCAGTGCTAAACCAGGGACAGGGGGACTGAACACTGAAGCTTTCTTT.

The genes are TRBV19 and TRBJ2-1; TRBD2 agrees at 8 bases. CDR1 and CDR2 from the germline V gene are LNHDA and SQIVND (reference sequence). The CDR3 is 18 amino acids. V shed 1 base and J 6 bases; nucleotides not matched to a gene: 14. CDR3 bases: TGTGCCAGTAGTATAGTGAGCGGGAGTAGACTCATAGGCAATGAGCAGTTCTTC. Translated: CASSIVSGSRLIGNEQFF.

The chain combines TRBV4-2 with TRBJ2-5; TRBD2 agrees at 7 bases. The CDR3 extends over 11 amino acids. Looked up from germline, CDR1 is LGHNA and CDR2 is YNFKEQ. With 1 base clipped from V and 13 bases from J, the junction kept 3 bases outside the gene matches. The CDR3 nucleotides are TGTGCCAGCAGCCAAGGGGACTACCCGTACTTC. Amino acids: CASSQGDYPYF.

The chain recombines TRBV7-2 with TRBJ2-5, with 11 bases lining up with TRBD2. The DNA end favors TRBJ2-7, so the J call may be wrong. The germline V gene encodes CDR1 SGHTA and CDR2 FQGNSA. The length of the CDR3 is 16 residues. The CDR3 sequence is CASSPSSGRTLFEQYF. The CDR3 DNA reads as TGTGCCAGCAGCCCGTCTAGCGGGAGGACCCTTTTCGAGCAGTACTTC.

The genes are TRBV4-3 and TRBJ2-1; possibly TRBD1 or TRBD2 for D (5 bases each). This CDR3 is 16 amino acids long. Looked up from germline, CDR1 is LGHNA and CDR2 is YSLEER. V gave up 0 bases and J gave up 7 bases, with 16 bases separating them. CDR3 sequence (DNA): TGCGCCAGCAGCCAAGATATTGCCTGGGGGAGTAATGAGCAGTTCTTC. Translated: CASSQDIAWGSNEQFF.

This clonotype has only a few counts. The chain has TRBV7-8 and TRBJ2-1; the match to TRBD2 covers 9 bases. Germline V lookup: CDR1 SGHVS, CDR2 FQNEAQ. Losses at the gene ends were 5 bases for V and 8 bases for J; bases not matched to a gene: 10. The CDR3 has 15 residues. CDR3 in amino acids: CASSAGTSRSHEQFF. For the CDR3, the DNA is TGTGCCAGCAGCGCCGGGACTAGCAGAAGCCATGAGCAGTTCTTC. The entire variable domain, with the rest obtained from reference TRBV7-8 and TRBJ2-1, is as follows: GAGVSQSPRYKVAKRGQDVALRCDPISGHVSLFWYQQALGQGPEFLTYFQNEAQLDKSGLPSDRFFAERPEGSVSTLKIQRTQQEDSAVYLCASSAGTSRSHEQFFGPGTRLTVL.

For this clonotype: One end of the junction varies from germline; a read error may be responsible. This rearrangement joins TRBV12-3 or TRBV12-4 to TRBJ1-6; D is uncertain. The CDR3 loop spans 14 amino acids. The CDR3 nucleotides read TGTGCCAGCAGTTCCCCCCCTCGCGGTTCACCCCCCCACTTT. It translates to CASSSPPRGSPPHF.

This clonotype was found once. This is likely a read error, given that the CDR3 carries no conserved phenylalanine or tryptophan at its end. This chain connects TRBV7-2 to TRBJ2-7; D uncertain. CDR1 and CDR2 (germline): SGHTA, FQGNSA. The CDR3 is 13 residues long. CDR3 in amino acids: CVSRIPSENEQYS. The DNA for the CDR3 is TGTGTCAGCAGGATACCGTCGGAAAACGAGCAGTACTCC.

This clonotype has only a few counts. The gene calls are TRBV7-3 and TRBJ2-7, with a tentative D call TRBD2 (6 bases). The CDR3 loop spans 14 amino acids. The germline V gene encodes CDR1 SGHTA and CDR2 FQGTGA. V was cut by 5 bases and J by 6 bases, with 17 bases left in between. CDR3 amino acids: CASSPSGSDGEQYF. The CDR3 nucleotides are TGTGCCAGCAGCCCTTCCGGGAGCGACGGCGAGCAGTACTTC.

The table lists this clonotype with a few counts. The chain joins TRBV9 to TRBJ2-5, with D perhaps TRBD1 or TRBD2 (5 bases each). The J call may not be correct, given that the DNA end is closer to TRBJ2-7. CDR3 length: 13 amino acids. Germline CDR1 SGDLS, CDR2 YYNGEE. The CDR3 is CASSVFGDGEQYF. CDR3 coding DNA: TGTGCCAGCAGCGTATTTGGGGACGGCGAGCAGTACTTC.

As regards this clonotype: The conserved closing phenylalanine or tryptophan is absent in this CDR3, likely reflecting a read error. V usage is TRBV5-1 and J usage is TRBJ2-7; 7 nucleotides agree with TRBD1. V shed 0 bases and J 2 bases; nucleotides not matched to a gene: 5. Germline assignment: CDR1 SGHRS and CDR2 YFSETQ. The CDR3 runs 15 residues. CDR3 protein: CASSLDRGPTYEQYI. The CDR3 coding sequence is TGCGCCAGCAGCTTGGACAGGGGTCCCACCTACGAGCAGTACATC.

This clonotype was recorded a few times. The V gene is TRBV29-1, the J gene TRBJ1-2, with D possibly TRBD1 on 6 matching bases. CDR3 length equals 13 residues. Germline CDR1 is SQVTM and CDR2 is ANQGSEA. The V end lost 6 bases, the J end lost 3 bases, and 14 bases lay between the germline ends. The CDR3: CSVAQGGHYGYTF. The DNA for the CDR3 is TGCAGCGTCGCACAGGGAGGCCACTATGGCTACACCTTC.

The chain joins TRBV4-1 to TRBJ1-2, with unresolved D. Germline V gene data show CDR1 as MGHRA and CDR2 as YSYEKL. This CDR3 has 15 amino acids. Deletions cut 3 bases from V and 2 bases from J, with 13 bases between. The CDR3 DNA is TGCGCCAGCAGCCAGCCCGCCCTTAGGAACTATGGCTACACCTTC. This translates into CASSQPALRNYGYTF.

This clonotype was picked up many times. The chain recombines TRBV29-1 with TRBJ2-2; D is unclear. CDR3 size: 10 residues. Germline CDR1 is SQVTM and CDR2 is ANQGSEA. Trimming pared 3 bases from V and 4 bases from J, leaving 0 bases between. CDR3 loop: CSVDTGELFF. Written as DNA, the CDR3 is TGCAGCGTTGACACCGGGGAGCTGTTTTTT.

This clonotype was detected a few times. This chain uses TRBV6-2 or TRBV6-3 with TRBJ2-7; TRBD2 might be the D (5 bases). V was cut by 5 bases and J by 3 bases, with 8 bases left in between. The CDR3 covers 12 residues. Germline loops: CDR1 MNHEY, CDR2 SVGEGT. Written as DNA, the CDR3 is TGTGCCAGCAGTGTAACTAGCTACGAGCAGTACTTC. This translates into CASSVTSYEQYF.

This rearrangement joins TRBV25-1 to TRBJ2-3, with D uncertain. This CDR3 is built from 12 residues. The V gene's germline CDR1 is MGHDK and CDR2 SYGVNS. V was pared by 1 base and J by 9 bases, with 8 bases between. CDR3 DNA sequence: TGTGCCAGCAGTGAATCGGCGGTGACGCAGTATTTT. It yields the protein CASSESAVTQYF.

This clonotype appeared a few times. The CDR3 spells CASSLRPTNEKLFF. CDR3 in DNA: TGTGCCAGCAGCCTTCGACCAACTAATGAAAAACTGTTTTTT. This sequence joins TRBV9 and TRBJ1-4; no clear D. This CDR3 contains 14 residues. Trimming stripped 4 bases from V and 0 bases from J, with 7 bases between. Germline V gives CDR1 SGDLS, CDR2 YYNGEE.

The V call is TRBV18, the J call TRBJ1-1; D gene unclear. The CDR3 spans 16 residues. CDR1 is KGHSH, CDR2 LQKENI, per germline. V dropped 3 bases and J dropped 3 bases, with 17 bases sitting between them. As DNA, the CDR3 is TGTGCCAGCTCACCGCGACGGACGGATGAGTACACTGAAGCTTTCTTT. The encoded protein is CASSPRRTDEYTEAFF.

The chain couples TRBV29-1 to TRBJ1-4; 7 nucleotides line up with TRBD1. The length of the CDR3 is 11 residues. CDR1 is SQVTM and CDR2 is ANQGSEA in the germline V gene. J was trimmed by 15 bases and V by 2 bases; bases with no gene match: 6. The CDR3 is CSVESQGTVFF. CDR3 sequence (DNA): TGCAGCGTTGAATCTCAAGGGACAGTGTTTTTT. The full variable domain, completed using reference TRBV29-1 and TRBJ1-4, is SAVISQKPSRDICQRGTSLTIQCQVDSQVTMMFWYRQQPGQSLTLIATANQGSEATYESGFVIDKFPISRPNLTFSTLTVSNMSPEDSSIYLCSVESQGTVFFGSGTQLSVL.

This chain joins TRBV18 and TRBJ1-1; TRBD1 matches at 7 bases. The V gene's germline CDR1 is KGHSH and CDR2 LQKENI. The ends lost 4 bases at V and 4 bases at J; junction bases unmatched: 9. The CDR3 extends over 15 amino acids. The DNA of the CDR3 is TGTGCCAGCTCACTTAAGACAGGGACTCGCACTGAAGCTTTCTTT. Encoded protein: CASSLKTGTRTEAFF.

The chain joins TRBV19 to TRBJ2-1; 7 positions agree with TRBD1. J was trimmed by 10 bases and V by 5 bases; bases with no gene match: 5. CDR3 length: 12 residues. CDR1 is LNHDA, CDR2 SQIVND, per germline (reference sequence). This chain's CDR3 is CASSYTGEEQFF. The CDR3 DNA is TGTGCCAGTAGTTACACAGGGGAAGAGCAGTTCTTC. Complete variable domain (other parts from reference TRBV19 and TRBJ2-1): DGGITQSPKYLFRKEGQNVTLSCEQNLNHDAMYWYRQDPGQGLRLIYYSQIVNDFQKGDIAEGYSVSREKKESFPLTVTSAQKNPTAFYLCASSYTGEEQFFGPGTRLTVL.

This clonotype was seen repeatedly, ten times or more. This chain links TRBV29-1 with TRBJ1-2; D uncertain. The CDR3 is 12 residues long. From germline, CDR1 is SQVTM and CDR2 ANQGSEA. V dropped 8 bases and J dropped 3 bases, with 13 bases sitting between them. The chain's CDR3 is CSLLTWDYGYTF. The CDR3 DNA is TGCAGCCTCCTTACGTGGGACTATGGCTACACCTTC.

The gene calls are TRBV6-2 or TRBV6-3 and TRBJ1-1; no clear D. Trimming removed 0 bases from V and 1 base from J, with 12 bases in between. CDR1 MNHEY and CDR2 SVGEGT come from the germline V gene. The CDR3 sequence is 16 residues long. CDR3 region: CASSYSLWMGNTEAFF. For the CDR3, the DNA is TGTGCCAGCAGTTACTCGCTTTGGATGGGGAACACTGAAGCTTTCTTT.

This clonotype was found many times. The chain combines TRBV11-1 with TRBJ2-1, with unresolved D. The CDR3 consists of 13 residues. V was cut by 5 bases and J by 9 bases, with 14 bases left in between. Germline V gives CDR1 SGHAT, CDR2 FQDESV (reference sequence). The CDR3 DNA sequence: TGTGCCAGCAGCCCCCTACCGGGTGGTGAGCAGTTCTTC. Its translation is CASSPLPGGEQFF.